Following are 2 T cell receptor beta chains from one sample sequenced in a study of T cells in Graves' hyperthyroidism and ophthalmopathy. TCR beta CDR3 region amplification was performed from RNA transcripts. With the HTBI primer set, the TCR CDR3 went through a first round of RT-PCR. TCRdb used MiXCR to reprocess the multiplex PCR reads, holding one entry per CDR3 protein. The sample records 400,000 to 550,000 distinct CDR3 sequences, under 15% being singletons. Sequencing was performed on blood. These receptor sequences come from a woman aged 18-35 years with Graves' hyperthyroidism.

This clonotype appeared many times. The chain uses TRBV30 and TRBJ2-2; D gene uncertain. Germline CDR1 GTSNPN, CDR2 SVGIG (reference sequence). The CDR3 is 14 residues long. The V and J ends lost 0 bases and 6 bases respectively, with 11 bases between them. CDR3 sequence reads: CAWSVLPNAGELFF. Here the CDR3 DNA reads TGTGCCTGGAGTGTACTTCCTAATGCCGGGGAGCTGTTTTTT.

This clonotype has a count of ten or more. The rearrangement links TRBV11-2 to TRBJ1-2; 8 bases are a match to TRBD1. This CDR3 contains 14 residues. After removal of 1 base from V and 8 bases from J, the junction contained 6 bases not matched to a gene. Germline V CDR1 and CDR2: SGHAT, FQNNGV. This CDR3 is CASSLGDRGVGYTF. The DNA of the CDR3 is TGTGCCAGCAGCTTAGGTGACAGGGGAGTCGGCTACACCTTC.